The source of this TCR beta chain is a study of cytomegalovirus exposure and HLA in healthy donors. PCR amplification relied on 60 Vbeta primers (plus 13 Jbeta primers). The method was immunoSEQ multiplex PCR; TCRdb's version includes in-frame clones alone and lacks a portion of them. The table has more than 75,000 clones, roughly three quarters seen once; the top ten hold about 3.8%. The sequence derives from a woman aged 40 to 55 in good health and CMV-seronegative. Material: PBMCs.

This chain's CDR3 is CAWTRGRGNTEAFF. In nucleotides, the CDR3 is TGTGCCTGGACCCGGGGCAGGGGAAACACTGAAGCTTTCTTT. This chain connects TRBV30 to TRBJ1-1, with D perhaps TRBD1 (6 bases). CDR1 is GTSNPN, CDR2 SVGIG, per germline (reference sequence). V lost 4 bases and J 2 bases, leaving 14 bases between the germline ends. CDR3 size: 14 residues.